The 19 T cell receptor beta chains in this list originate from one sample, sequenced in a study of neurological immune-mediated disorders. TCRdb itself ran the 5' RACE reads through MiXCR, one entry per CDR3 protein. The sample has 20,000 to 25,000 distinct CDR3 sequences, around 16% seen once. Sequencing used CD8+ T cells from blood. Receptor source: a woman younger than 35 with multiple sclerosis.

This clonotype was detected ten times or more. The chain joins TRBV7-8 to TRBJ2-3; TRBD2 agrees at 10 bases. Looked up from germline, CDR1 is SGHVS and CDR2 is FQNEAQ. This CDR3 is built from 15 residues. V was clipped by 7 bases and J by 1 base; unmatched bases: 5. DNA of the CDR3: TGTGCCAGCAACCCCGGGACTAGCGGCACAGATACGCAGTATTTT. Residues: CASNPGTSGTDTQYF.

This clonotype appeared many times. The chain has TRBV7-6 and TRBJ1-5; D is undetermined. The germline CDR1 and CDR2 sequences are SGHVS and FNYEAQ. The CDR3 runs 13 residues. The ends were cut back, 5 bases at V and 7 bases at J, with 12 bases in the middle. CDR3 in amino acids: CASSPSSVQPQHF. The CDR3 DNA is TGTGCCAGCAGCCCATCATCGGTCCAGCCCCAGCATTTT.

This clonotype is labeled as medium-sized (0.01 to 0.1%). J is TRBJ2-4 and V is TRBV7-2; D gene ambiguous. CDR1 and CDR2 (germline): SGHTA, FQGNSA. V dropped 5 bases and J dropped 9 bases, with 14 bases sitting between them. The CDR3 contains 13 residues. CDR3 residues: CASSPLTKAIQYF. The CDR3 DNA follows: TGTGCCAGCAGCCCCTTGACAAAAGCCATTCAGTACTTC.

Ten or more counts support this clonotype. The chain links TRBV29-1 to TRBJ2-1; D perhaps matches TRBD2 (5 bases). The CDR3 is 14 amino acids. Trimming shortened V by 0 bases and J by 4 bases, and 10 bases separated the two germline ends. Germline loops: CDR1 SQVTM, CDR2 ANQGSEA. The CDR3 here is CSVEDRTVYNEQFF. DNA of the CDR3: TGCAGCGTTGAAGACAGGACTGTTTACAATGAGCAGTTCTTC.

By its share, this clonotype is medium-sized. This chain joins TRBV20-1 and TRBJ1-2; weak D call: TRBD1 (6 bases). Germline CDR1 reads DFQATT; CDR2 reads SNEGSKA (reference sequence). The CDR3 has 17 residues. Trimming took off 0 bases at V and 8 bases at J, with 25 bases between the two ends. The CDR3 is CSARDDTDRPSTGGYTF. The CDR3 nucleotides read TGCAGTGCTAGAGATGATACGGACAGACCTTCAACTGGGGGCTACACCTTC.

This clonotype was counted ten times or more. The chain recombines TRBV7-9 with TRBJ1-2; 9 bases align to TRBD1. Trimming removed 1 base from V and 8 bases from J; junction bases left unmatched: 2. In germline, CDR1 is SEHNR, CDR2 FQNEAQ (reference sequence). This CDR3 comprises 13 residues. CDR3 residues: CASSLGGQGGYTF. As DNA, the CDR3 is TGTGCCAGCAGCTTAGGGGGACAGGGAGGCTACACCTTC.

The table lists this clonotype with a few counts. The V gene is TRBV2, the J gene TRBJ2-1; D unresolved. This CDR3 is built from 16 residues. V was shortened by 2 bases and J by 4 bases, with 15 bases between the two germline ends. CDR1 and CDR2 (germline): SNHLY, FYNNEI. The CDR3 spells CASSESLPAAYNEQFF. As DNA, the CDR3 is TGTGCCAGCAGTGAAAGCCTCCCAGCCGCGTACAATGAGCAGTTCTTC.

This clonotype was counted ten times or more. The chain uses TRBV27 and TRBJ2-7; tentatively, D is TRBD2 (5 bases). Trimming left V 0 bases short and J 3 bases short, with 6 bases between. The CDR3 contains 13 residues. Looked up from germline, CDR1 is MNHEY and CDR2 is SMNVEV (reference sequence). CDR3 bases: TGTGCCAGCAGTTTATCCAGCGGCTACGAGCAGTACGTC. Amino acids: CASSLSSGYEQYV.

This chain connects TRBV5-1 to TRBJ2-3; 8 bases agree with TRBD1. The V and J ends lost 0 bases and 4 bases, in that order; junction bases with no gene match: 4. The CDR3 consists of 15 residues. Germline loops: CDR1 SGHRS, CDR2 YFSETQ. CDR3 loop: CASSLARTGSDTQYF. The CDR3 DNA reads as TGCGCCAGCAGCTTGGCCCGGACAGGGTCAGATACGCAGTATTTT.

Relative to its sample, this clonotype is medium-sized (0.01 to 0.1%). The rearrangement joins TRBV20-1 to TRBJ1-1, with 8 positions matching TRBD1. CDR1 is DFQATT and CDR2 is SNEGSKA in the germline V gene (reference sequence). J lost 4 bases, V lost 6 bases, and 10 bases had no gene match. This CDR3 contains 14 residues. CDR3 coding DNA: TGCAGTGCCTACTCTGACAGGGGTTTCACTGAAGCTTTCTTT. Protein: CSAYSDRGFTEAFF.

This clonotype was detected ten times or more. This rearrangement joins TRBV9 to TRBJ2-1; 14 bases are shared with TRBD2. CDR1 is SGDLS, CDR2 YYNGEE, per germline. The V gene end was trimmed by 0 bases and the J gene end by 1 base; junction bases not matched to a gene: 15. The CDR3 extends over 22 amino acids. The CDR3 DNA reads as TGTGCCAGCAGCGTAGGCGGCAAACGACTAGCGGGAGGGCTAGGGTCCTACAATGAGCAGTTCTTC. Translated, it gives CASSVGGKRLAGGLGSYNEQFF. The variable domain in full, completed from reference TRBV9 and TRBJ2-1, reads DSGVTQTPKHLITATGQRVTLRCSPRSGDLSVYWYQQSLDQGLQFLIQYYNGEERAKGNILERFSAQQFPDLHSELNLSSLELGDSALYFCASSVGGKRLAGGLGSYNEQFFGPGTRLTVL.

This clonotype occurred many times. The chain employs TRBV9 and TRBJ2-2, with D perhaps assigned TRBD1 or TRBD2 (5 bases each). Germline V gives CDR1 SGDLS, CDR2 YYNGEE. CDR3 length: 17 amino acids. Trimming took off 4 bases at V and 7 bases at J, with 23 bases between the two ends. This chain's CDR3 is CASSFRGPGSSGGELFF. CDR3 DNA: TGTGCCAGCAGCTTTAGAGGGCCAGGGTCCAGCGGCGGGGAGCTGTTTTTT.

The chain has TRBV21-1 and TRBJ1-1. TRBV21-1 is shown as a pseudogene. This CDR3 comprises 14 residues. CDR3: CASRDHLSNTEAFF. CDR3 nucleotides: TGTGCCAGCAGGGACCACTTATCGAACACTGAAGCTTTCTTT.

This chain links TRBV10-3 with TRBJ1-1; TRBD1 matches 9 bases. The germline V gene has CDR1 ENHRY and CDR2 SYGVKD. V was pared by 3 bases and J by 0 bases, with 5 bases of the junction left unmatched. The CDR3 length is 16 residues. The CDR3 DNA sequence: TGTGCCATCAGTGAAAACAGGGGGCCTATGAACACTGAAGCTTTCTTT. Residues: CAISENRGPMNTEAFF.

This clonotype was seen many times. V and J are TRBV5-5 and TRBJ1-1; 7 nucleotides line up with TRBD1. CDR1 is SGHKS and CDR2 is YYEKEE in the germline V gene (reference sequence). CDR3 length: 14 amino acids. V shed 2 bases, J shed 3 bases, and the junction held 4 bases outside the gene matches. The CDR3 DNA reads TGTGCCAGCAGCTTTGGACAGGCATACACTGAAGCTTTCTTT. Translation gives CASSFGQAYTEAFF.

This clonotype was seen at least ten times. The CDR3 loop is CASSNGGGYSNQPQHF. CDR3 nucleotide sequence: TGTGCCAGCAGTAACGGTGGGGGATATAGCAATCAGCCCCAGCATTTT. The V gene is TRBV7-8, the J gene TRBJ1-5, with a possible D match to TRBD1 (5 bases). The V end lost 6 bases, the J end lost 0 bases, and 15 bases lay between the germline ends. CDR3 length: 16 residues. In germline, CDR1 is SGHVS, CDR2 FQNEAQ.

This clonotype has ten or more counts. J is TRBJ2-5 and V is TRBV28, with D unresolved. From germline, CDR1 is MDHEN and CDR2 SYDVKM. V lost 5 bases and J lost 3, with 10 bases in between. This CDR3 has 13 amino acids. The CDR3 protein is CASSELSKETQYF. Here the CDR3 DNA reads TGTGCCAGCAGTGAGCTGTCCAAAGAGACCCAGTACTTC.

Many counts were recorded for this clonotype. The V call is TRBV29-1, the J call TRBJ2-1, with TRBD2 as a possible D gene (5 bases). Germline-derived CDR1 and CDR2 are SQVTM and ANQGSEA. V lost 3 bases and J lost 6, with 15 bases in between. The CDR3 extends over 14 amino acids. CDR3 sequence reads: CSVDGVLQGNEQFF. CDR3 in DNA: TGCAGCGTTGACGGGGTCCTTCAAGGCAATGAGCAGTTCTTC.

In nucleotides, the CDR3 is TGTGCCAGCAGCGTAGGTCACTTCCTCGGACTAGCGTCCGCAGATACGCAGTATTTT. Amino acid sequence: CASSVGHFLGLASADTQYF. This chain connects TRBV9 to TRBJ2-3, with TRBD2 matching 9 bases. The V gene's germline CDR1 is SGDLS and CDR2 YYNGEE. There are 19 residues in the CDR3. The V gene end was trimmed by 0 bases and the J gene end by 4 bases; junction bases not matched to a gene: 15.